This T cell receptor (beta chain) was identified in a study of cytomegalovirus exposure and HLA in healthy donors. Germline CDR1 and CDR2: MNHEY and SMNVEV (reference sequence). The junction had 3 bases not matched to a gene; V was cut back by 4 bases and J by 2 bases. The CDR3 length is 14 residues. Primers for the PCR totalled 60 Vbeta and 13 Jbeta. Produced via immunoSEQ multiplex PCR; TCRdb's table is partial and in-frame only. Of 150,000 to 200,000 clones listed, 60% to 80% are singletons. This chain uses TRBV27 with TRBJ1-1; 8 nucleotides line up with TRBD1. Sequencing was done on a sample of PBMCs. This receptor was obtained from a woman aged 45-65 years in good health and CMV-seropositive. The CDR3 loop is CASSWDRRNTEAFF. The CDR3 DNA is TGTGCCAGCAGTTGGGACAGGAGAAACACTGAAGCTTTCTTT.